These 12 T cell receptor beta chains were sequenced from one sample in a study of blood T cell repertoires in COVID-19. The table came from immunoSEQ multiplex PCR; TCRdb's copy has only in-frame clones and leaves some out. The repertoire holds a few hundred thousand clones, roughly nine tenths seen once, with under 2.5% in the top ten. The source material was peripheral blood. Receptor source: a man aged 50 to 59 with acute or convalescent COVID-19.

The CDR3 bases are TGTGCCAGCAGGGGACAGGGCGCATACAATGAGCAGTTCTTC. Protein product: CASRGQGAYNEQFF. This sequence joins TRBV2 and TRBJ2-1, with 9 bases that match TRBD1. The germline gives CDR1 SNHLY, CDR2 FYNNEI. Trimming cost V 6 bases and J 4 bases; bases outside gene matches: 4. CDR3 length equals 14 residues.

This chain joins TRBV10-2 and TRBJ1-5; D is ambiguous. This CDR3 comprises 14 residues. The V end lost 5 bases, the J end lost 0 bases, and 8 bases lay between the germline ends. Germline V gene data show CDR1 as WSHSY and CDR2 as SAAADI. CDR3 region: CASSPLFSNQPQHF. The CDR3 DNA follows: TGCGCCAGCAGTCCCCTTTTTAGCAATCAGCCCCAGCATTTT.

The rearrangement uses TRBV7-8 and TRBJ1-5; D possibly corresponds to TRBD1 (6 bases). This CDR3 comprises 15 residues. Germline V lookup: CDR1 SGHVS, CDR2 FQNEAQ. With 1 base removed from V and 4 bases from J, the gap between germline ends came to 11 bases. Here the CDR3 reads CASSLGRDRNQPQHF. The CDR3 DNA follows: TGTGCCAGCAGCTTAGGGCGAGACAGGAATCAGCCCCAGCATTTT.

The V call is TRBV2, the J call TRBJ1-2; D is possibly TRBD1 (6 bases). The CDR3 extends over 15 amino acids. The germline V gene encodes CDR1 SNHLY and CDR2 FYNNEI. Trimming stripped 8 bases from V and 2 bases from J, with 18 bases between. The CDR3, as DNA: TGTGCCAGCGCACCTTTCCAGGGGACGAACTATGGCTACACCTTC. The encoded protein is CASAPFQGTNYGYTF. The full variable domain, rest sourced from reference TRBV2 and TRBJ1-2, is EPEVTQTPSHQVTQMGQEVILRCVPISNHLYFYWYRQILGQKVEFLVSFYNNEISEKSEIFDDQFSVERPDGSNFTLKIRSTKLEDSAMYFCASAPFQGTNYGYTFGSGTRLTVV.

The V gene is TRBV5-6, the J gene TRBJ2-7; D might be TRBD1 (6 bases). Germline V gene data show CDR1 as SGHDT and CDR2 as YYEEEE. V was trimmed by 4 bases and J by 1 base, leaving 15 bases between them. CDR3 length equals 15 residues. Here the CDR3 reads CASSPLRGTSYEQYF. CDR3 DNA sequence: TGTGCCAGCAGCCCACTAAGGGGGACATCCTACGAGCAGTACTTC.

This clone has just one count. DNA of the CDR3: TGTGCCAGCAGTACGAGGGTGGGGGAAAAACTGTTTTTT. Residues: CASSTRVGEKLFF. This chain links TRBV6-5 with TRBJ1-4; D not certain. The CDR3 is 13 residues long. Germline V CDR1 and CDR2: MNHEY, SVGAGI. Between the trimmed V and J ends, which lost 5 bases and 8 bases, there was a span of 12 bases.

This sequence joins TRBV15 and TRBJ2-6, with TRBD1 identical over 11 bases. The CDR3 is 17 residues long. CDR1 and CDR2 from the germline V gene are LNHNV and YYDKDF (reference sequence). The trim removed 3 bases at V and 2 bases at J, leaving 3 bases unmatched. The CDR3 DNA follows: TGTGCCACCAGCAGGGACAGGGGGCTAGCTGGGGCCAACGTCCTGACTTTC. This gives the protein CATSRDRGLAGANVLTF. Looking up the rest from reference TRBV15 and TRBJ2-6 gives the full variable domain: DAMVIQNPRYQVTQFGKPVTLSCSQTLNHNVMYWYQQKSSQAPKLLFHYYDKDFNNEADTPDNFQSRRPNTSFCFLDIRSPGLGDTAMYLCATSRDRGLAGANVLTFGAGSRLTVL.

The sample holds one count of this clone. The chain links TRBV7-2 to TRBJ2-7; D unresolved. The CDR3 length is 14 residues. V was pared by 2 bases and J by 2 bases, with 10 bases between. Germline V gene lookup returns CDR1 SGHTA and CDR2 FQGNSA. The CDR3 is CASSLWPVTYEQYF. The CDR3 bases are TGTGCCAGCAGCTTATGGCCAGTAACCTACGAGCAGTACTTC.

This sequence joins TRBV14 and TRBJ2-3; weak D call: TRBD1 (5 bases). Per the germline V gene, CDR1 is SGHDN and CDR2 is FVKESK. Trimming took 3 bases from V and 9 from J, leaving 7 bases between them. The CDR3 spans 11 residues. CDR3: CASSQPGTQYF. The CDR3 DNA is TGTGCCAGCAGCCAGCCAGGGACGCAGTATTTT.

The chain combines TRBV10-3 with TRBJ2-3; 11 bases are a match to TRBD2. Germline lookup yields CDR1 ENHRY and CDR2 SYGVKD. The CDR3 is 15 residues long. After removal of 6 bases from V and 1 base from J, the junction contained 3 bases not matched to a gene. The CDR3 nucleotides read TGTGCCATCAGCGTAGCGGGGGGGCGCACAGATACGCAGTATTTT. This gives the protein CAISVAGGRTDTQYF.

A single count supports this clone. The rearrangement uses TRBV5-6 and TRBJ1-2; 9 bases are shared with TRBD1. The CDR3 consists of 14 residues. V lost 4 bases, J lost 7 bases, and 8 bases stayed unmatched. CDR1 SGHDT and CDR2 YYEEEE come from the germline V gene. CDR3 nucleotide sequence: TGTGCCAGCAGCCGGGACAGGGTCCCGGGTGGCTACACCTTC. Protein sequence: CASSRDRVPGGYTF. Using reference TRBV5-6 and TRBJ1-2 for the parts outside the CDR3, the full variable domain is DAGVTQSPTHLIKTRGQQVTLRCSPKSGHDTVSWYQQALGQGPQFIFQYYEEEERQRGNFPDRFSGHQFPNYSSELNVNALLLGDSALYLCASSRDRVPGGYTFGSGTRLTVV.

The chain has TRBV2 and TRBJ1-4, with 7 bases that match TRBD1. V shed 9 bases, J shed 6 bases, and the junction held 4 bases outside the gene matches. This CDR3 spans 12 amino acids. The germline CDR1 and CDR2 sequences are SNHLY and FYNNEI. The CDR3 sequence: CASSGQYEKLFF. The CDR3, as DNA: TGTGCCAGTTCGGGACAGTATGAAAAACTGTTTTTT.